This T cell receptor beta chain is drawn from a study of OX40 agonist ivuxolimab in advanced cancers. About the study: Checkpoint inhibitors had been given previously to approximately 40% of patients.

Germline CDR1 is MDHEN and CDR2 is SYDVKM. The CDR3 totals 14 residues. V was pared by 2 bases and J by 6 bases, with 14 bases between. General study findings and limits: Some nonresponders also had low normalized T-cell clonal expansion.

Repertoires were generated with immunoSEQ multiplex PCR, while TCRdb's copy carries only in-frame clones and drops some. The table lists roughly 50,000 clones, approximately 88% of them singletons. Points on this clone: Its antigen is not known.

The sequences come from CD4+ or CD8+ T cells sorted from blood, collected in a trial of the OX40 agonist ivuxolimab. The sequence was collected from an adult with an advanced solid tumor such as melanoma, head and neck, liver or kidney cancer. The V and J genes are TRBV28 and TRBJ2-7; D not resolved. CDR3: CASSLARSAFEQYF. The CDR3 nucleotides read TGTGCCAGCAGTTTAGCTAGATCCGCCTTCGAGCAGTACTTC.